A single TCR beta chain is shown here with its context. Some clones are missing from TCRdb's copy, which holds only in-frame ones; the method was immunoSEQ multiplex PCR. The repertoire holds about 220,000 clones, around 90% seen once, with approximately 15% in the top ten. This sample stems from a study of blood T cell repertoires in COVID-19. This CDR3 comprises 15 residues. V was clipped by 1 base and J by 5 bases, with 12 bases between them. Looked up from germline, CDR1 is SGHRS and CDR2 is YFSETQ. This receptor was identified in a man aged 25-45 years who had been exposed to COVID-19. The chain is built from TRBV5-1 and TRBJ2-2, with no clear D. The sample comprised PBMCs or T cells enriched from blood (not recorded which). The CDR3 coding sequence is TGCGCCAGCAGCTTGACCATTAGGAGTACCGGGGAGCTGTTTTTT. Protein: CASSLTIRSTGELFF. Drawing the rest from reference TRBV5-1 and TRBJ2-2, the complete variable domain is KAGVTQTPRYLIKTRGQQVTLSCSPISGHRSVSWYQQTPGQGLQFLFEYFSETQRNKGNFPGRFSGRQFSNSRSEMNVSTLELGDSALYLCASSLTIRSTGELFFGEGSRLTVL.